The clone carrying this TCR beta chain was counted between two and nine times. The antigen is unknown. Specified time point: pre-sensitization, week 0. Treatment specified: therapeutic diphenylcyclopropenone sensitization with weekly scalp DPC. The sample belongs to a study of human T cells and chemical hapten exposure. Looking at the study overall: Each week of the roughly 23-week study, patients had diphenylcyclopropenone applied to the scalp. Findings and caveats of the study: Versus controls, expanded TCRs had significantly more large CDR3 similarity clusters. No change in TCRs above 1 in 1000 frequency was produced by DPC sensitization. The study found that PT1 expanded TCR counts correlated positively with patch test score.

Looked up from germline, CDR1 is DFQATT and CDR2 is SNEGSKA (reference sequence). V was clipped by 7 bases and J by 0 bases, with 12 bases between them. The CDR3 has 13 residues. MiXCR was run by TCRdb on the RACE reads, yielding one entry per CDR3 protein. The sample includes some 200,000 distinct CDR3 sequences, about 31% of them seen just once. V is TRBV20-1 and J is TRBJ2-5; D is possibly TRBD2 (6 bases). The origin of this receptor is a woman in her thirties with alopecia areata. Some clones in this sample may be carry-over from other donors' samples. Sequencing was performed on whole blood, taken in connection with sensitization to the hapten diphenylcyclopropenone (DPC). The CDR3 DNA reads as TGCAGTGTTGAGGGACTCAACCAAGAGACCCAGTACTTC. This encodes CSVEGLNQETQYF.